This passage covers 18 T cell receptor beta chains from one sample sequenced in a study of blood T cells in healthy people across ages. Primed by a sample-barcoded 5' primer and a J-beta primer mix, a second PCR proceeded for about 6 to 11 cycles. TCRdb ran MiXCR on the 5' RACE reads and lists one entry per CDR3 protein. The sample has just under 900,000 distinct CDR3 sequences; 29% are singletons. Material for sequencing was blood. These receptors were obtained from a woman older than 75 in good health.

The rearrangement uses TRBV12-3 or TRBV12-4 and TRBJ2-3, with D possibly being TRBD1 or TRBD2 (6 bases each). The CDR3 has 14 residues. Trimming took 3 bases from V and 4 from J, leaving 11 bases between them. The CDR3 DNA reads as TGTGCCAGCAGTTTTTTGGGGGGCGCAGATACGCAGTATTTT. The encoded protein is CASSFLGGADTQYF.

In its sample, this clonotype was seen a few times. The chain joins TRBV28 to TRBJ1-4; D is undetermined. The germline V and J ends were trimmed by 5 bases and 0 bases, with 10 bases remaining between them. Per germline, CDR1 MDHEN and CDR2 SYDVKM. This CDR3 has 15 amino acids. Written as DNA, the CDR3 is TGTGCCAGCAGTCCCTACAGTGCAACTAATGAAAAACTGTTTTTT. Its protein product is CASSPYSATNEKLFF.

The genes are TRBV7-2 and TRBJ2-7; D might be TRBD1 (5 bases). The CDR3 length is 15 residues. Trimming cost V 1 base and J 7 bases, with 17 bases left between them. Per the germline V gene, CDR1 is SGHTA and CDR2 is FQGNSA. This chain's CDR3 is CASSLVSGPLREQYF. CDR3 DNA sequence: TGTGCCAGCAGCTTAGTTTCAGGGCCCCTCAGAGAGCAGTACTTC.

About this clonotype: This may be a read error, as it is one base from a much larger clone. The chain recombines TRBV3-1 with TRBJ2-5; 7 nucleotides match TRBD1. Germline V gene lookup returns CDR1 LGHDT and CDR2 YNNKEL (reference sequence). The CDR3 totals 14 residues. The CDR3 here is CASSNRQGRETRYF. CDR3 sequence (DNA): TGTGCCAGCAGCAATAGACAGGGCAGAGAGACCCGGTACTTC.

This clonotype came up a few times. J is TRBJ1-6 and V is TRBV30; 7 bases map to TRBD1. This CDR3 comprises 18 residues. V was clipped by 3 bases and J by 8 bases; unmatched bases: 19. Per the germline V gene, CDR1 is GTSNPN and CDR2 is SVGIG (reference sequence). The DNA of the CDR3 is TGTGCCTGGAGCCCTCCTCGGGGAGGGGGCGAGAATTATTCACCCCTCCACTTT. Translation: CAWSPPRGGGENYSPLHF.

This clonotype showed up just once. V is TRBV29-1 and J is TRBJ2-1; 7 nucleotides align to TRBD2. V dropped 7 bases and J dropped 6; count of bases not matched to a gene: 9. The CDR3 is 13 residues long. CDR1 is SQVTM and CDR2 is ANQGSEA in the germline V gene. DNA of the CDR3: TGCAGCGCGGCTGGCGGGAGTTTCAATGAGCAGTTCTTC. Its protein is CSAAGGSFNEQFF.

This clonotype has ten or more counts. The rearrangement links TRBV3-1 to TRBJ1-2; 9 bases line up with TRBD1. Per the germline V gene, CDR1 is LGHDT and CDR2 is YNNKEL (reference sequence). The CDR3 runs 15 residues. Trimming at V came to 1 base and at J to 7 bases, leaving 7 bases not matched to a gene. The DNA of the CDR3 is TGTGCCAGCAGCCAAGGGCCCGGGGGACAGGGTGGCTACACCTTC. Translation: CASSQGPGGQGGYTF.

This clonotype was seen a few times. A much larger clone differs from this one at a single base, so this may be a read error. The chain has TRBV20-1 and TRBJ2-1, with D possibly matching TRBD2 (6 bases). The CDR3 covers 11 residues. Looked up from germline, CDR1 is DFQATT and CDR2 is SNEGSKA (reference sequence). The CDR3 protein is CRAASGEKPFF. The CDR3 region has the DNA TGCAGGGCAGCCTCGGGGGAAAAACCGTTCTTC.

This clonotype was picked up a small number of times. The chain recombines TRBV6-2 or TRBV6-3 with TRBJ1-1; TRBD1 matches at 10 bases. The CDR3 has 12 residues. The J segment lost 11 bases and the V segment lost 2 bases, leaving 2 bases of the junction unmatched. Germline values: CDR1 MNHEY, CDR2 SVGEGT. DNA of the CDR3: TGTGCCAGCAGTTACCCGGACAGGGGGGCTTTCTTT. It codes for CASSYPDRGAFF.

This clonotype has a count of ten or more. The chain combines TRBV7-2 with TRBJ2-7, with 13 bases identical to TRBD2. J was trimmed by 2 bases and V by 1 base; bases with no gene match: 2. The CDR3 totals 16 residues. Germline V gene data show CDR1 as SGHTA and CDR2 as FQGNSA. Here the CDR3 DNA reads TGTGCCAGCAGCTTAGAACTAGCGGGGGGGGCCTACGAGCAGTACTTC. Its translation is CASSLELAGGAYEQYF.

In this sample, this clonotype turned up a few times. V usage is TRBV5-1 and J usage is TRBJ2-3; tentative D call: TRBD2 (6 bases). CDR1 and CDR2 (germline): SGHRS, YFSETQ. V shed 4 bases and J shed 0 bases, with 9 bases lying between them. CDR3 size: 14 residues. The CDR3 sequence is CASSTGLSTDTQYF. DNA for the CDR3: TGCGCCAGCAGCACCGGACTAAGCACAGATACGCAGTATTTT.

This clonotype has ten or more counts. The chain combines TRBV6-5 with TRBJ1-5; D perhaps matches TRBD1 (5 bases). The CDR3 is 15 residues long. Per germline, CDR1 MNHEY and CDR2 SVGAGI. V dropped 5 bases and J dropped 0 bases, with 11 bases sitting between them. CDR3 region: CASSRGRYSNQPQHF. The CDR3 nucleotides read TGTGCCAGCAGTCGGGGGAGATATAGCAATCAGCCCCAGCATTTT.

There are many counts of this clonotype. At one boundary the junction diverges from the germline segment, which might be a read error. As DNA, the CDR3 is TGTGCCAGCTCACCAAACAGTGGCTACGAGCAGTACTTC. Protein product: CASSPNSGYEQYF. The chain joins TRBV5-1 to TRBJ2-7; D ambiguous. This CDR3 is 13 amino acids long. Per the germline V gene, CDR1 is SGHRS and CDR2 is YFSETQ.

This clonotype came up many times. The chain joins TRBV6-2 or TRBV6-3 to TRBJ1-5, with 7 bases identical to TRBD1. Germline V gene sequence: CDR1 MNHEY, CDR2 SVGEGT. V was clipped by 6 bases and J by 3 bases; unmatched bases: 5. The CDR3 spans 14 residues. The CDR3 here is CASRPGQNNQPQHF. As DNA, the CDR3 is TGTGCCAGCAGACCGGGACAGAACAATCAGCCCCAGCATTTT.

Turning to this clonotype: At one end the junction does not follow the germline gene, possibly because of a read error. The rearrangement uses TRBV7-9 and TRBJ2-1; D not certain. The germline CDR1 and CDR2 sequences are SEHNR and FQNEAQ (reference sequence). This CDR3 comprises 13 residues. This chain's CDR3 is CATKRRSYNEQFF. The CDR3 DNA reads as TGCGCCACCAAGAGAAGGTCCTACAATGAGCAGTTCTTC.

This sequence joins TRBV24-1 and TRBJ2-1; possibly TRBD1 for D (7 bases). Germline V CDR1 and CDR2: KGHDR, SFDVKD. The CDR3 has 14 amino acids. V lost 6 bases and J lost 6, with 14 bases in between. CDR3 in DNA: TGTGCCACCAGTATGGCAGGGGGAGGCAATGAGCAGTTCTTC. Its protein is CATSMAGGGNEQFF.

In its sample, this clonotype was seen a few times. The rearrangement uses TRBV3-1 and TRBJ2-2; D remains ambiguous. This CDR3 has 13 amino acids. Trimming shortened V by 6 bases and J by 7 bases, and 12 bases separated the two germline ends. From germline, CDR1 is LGHDT and CDR2 YNNKEL (reference sequence). CDR3 coding DNA: TGTGCCAGCAGTTCACTGTGGAGCGGGGAGCTGTTTTTT. This sequence encodes CASSSLWSGELFF.

This sequence joins TRBV6-4 and TRBJ2-2; D tentatively reads TRBD1 or TRBD2 (5 bases each). V lost 6 bases, J lost 4 bases, and 12 bases lay in between. The CDR3 sequence is 14 residues long. The germline gives CDR1 MRHNA, CDR2 SNTAGT. CDR3 nucleotide sequence: TGTGCCAGCAGCCGGGACGGCCTCACCGGGGAGCTGTTTTTT. Translated: CASSRDGLTGELFF.